A selection of T cell receptor beta chains follows, all from one sample in a study of blood T cell repertoires in COVID-19. TCRdb's copy holds only in-frame clones and misses some; the assay was immunoSEQ multiplex PCR. There are 90,000 to 130,000 clones in the sample; roughly 87% occur only once, and 4.5% to 5% lies in the top ten. The material sequenced was peripheral blood. These receptors were obtained from a human donor in a cohort sampled during active COVID-19. Each CDR3 is given with its conserved first and last residue. A D gene is named only where the DNA matches it firmly.

-	TRBJ1-3	TRBV30	CAWRTETSGNTIYF
TRBD2	TRBJ2-1	TRBV18	CASSPTSGGANEQFF
-	TRBJ2-7	TRBV4-3	CASSPANTPYEQYF
-	TRBJ1-3	TRBV3-1/TRBV3-2	CASSPVERLSSGNTIYF
TRBD1	TRBJ2-1	TRBV9	CASSLGQVLYNEQFF
-	TRBJ2-5	TRBV24-1	CATSQGGQETQYF
TRBD1	TRBJ1-6	TRBV5-1	CASSLGDSNSPLHF
-	TRBJ2-7	TRBV9	CASSVGLTPSPYEQYF
-	TRBJ2-3	TRBV6-1	CASSELSTDTQYF
TRBD2	TRBJ2-3	TRBV2	CASRGRTSLGDTQYF
-	TRBJ2-3	TRBV7-8	CASSLVTAGRRTDTQYF
-	TRBJ2-1	TRBV10-3	CAISPGTTYNEQFF
TRBD1	TRBJ2-5	TRBV5-1	CASSYQGAETQYF
TRBD1	TRBJ2-5	TRBV7-7	CASSLAQGTAETQYF
-	TRBJ1-1	TRBV9	CASSEWVGATEAFF
-	TRBJ1-6	TRBV27	CASSLGAWNSPLHF
TRBD1	TRBJ1-2	TRBV6-5	CASLKGQGWDDGYTF
-	TRBJ2-1	TRBV6-4	CASSPHEEGSNEQFF
TRBD2	TRBJ2-1	TRBV11-2	CASSPGTSSYNEQFF
TRBD1	TRBJ1-4	TRBV4-1	CASSHRLGPGQGAVDEKLFF
-	TRBJ1-1	TRBV7-9	CASSSGTYTEAFF
-	TRBJ1-1	TRBV5-1	CASSMGQFNTEAFF
-	TRBJ2-4	TRBV5-1	CASSSPGLLAKNIQYF
-	TRBJ1-3	TRBV5-1	CASSLEGDGNTIYF
TRBD2	TRBJ2-2	TRBV9	CASSAGLEGPGELFF
-	TRBJ2-2	TRBV18	CASSPMEATVNTGELFF